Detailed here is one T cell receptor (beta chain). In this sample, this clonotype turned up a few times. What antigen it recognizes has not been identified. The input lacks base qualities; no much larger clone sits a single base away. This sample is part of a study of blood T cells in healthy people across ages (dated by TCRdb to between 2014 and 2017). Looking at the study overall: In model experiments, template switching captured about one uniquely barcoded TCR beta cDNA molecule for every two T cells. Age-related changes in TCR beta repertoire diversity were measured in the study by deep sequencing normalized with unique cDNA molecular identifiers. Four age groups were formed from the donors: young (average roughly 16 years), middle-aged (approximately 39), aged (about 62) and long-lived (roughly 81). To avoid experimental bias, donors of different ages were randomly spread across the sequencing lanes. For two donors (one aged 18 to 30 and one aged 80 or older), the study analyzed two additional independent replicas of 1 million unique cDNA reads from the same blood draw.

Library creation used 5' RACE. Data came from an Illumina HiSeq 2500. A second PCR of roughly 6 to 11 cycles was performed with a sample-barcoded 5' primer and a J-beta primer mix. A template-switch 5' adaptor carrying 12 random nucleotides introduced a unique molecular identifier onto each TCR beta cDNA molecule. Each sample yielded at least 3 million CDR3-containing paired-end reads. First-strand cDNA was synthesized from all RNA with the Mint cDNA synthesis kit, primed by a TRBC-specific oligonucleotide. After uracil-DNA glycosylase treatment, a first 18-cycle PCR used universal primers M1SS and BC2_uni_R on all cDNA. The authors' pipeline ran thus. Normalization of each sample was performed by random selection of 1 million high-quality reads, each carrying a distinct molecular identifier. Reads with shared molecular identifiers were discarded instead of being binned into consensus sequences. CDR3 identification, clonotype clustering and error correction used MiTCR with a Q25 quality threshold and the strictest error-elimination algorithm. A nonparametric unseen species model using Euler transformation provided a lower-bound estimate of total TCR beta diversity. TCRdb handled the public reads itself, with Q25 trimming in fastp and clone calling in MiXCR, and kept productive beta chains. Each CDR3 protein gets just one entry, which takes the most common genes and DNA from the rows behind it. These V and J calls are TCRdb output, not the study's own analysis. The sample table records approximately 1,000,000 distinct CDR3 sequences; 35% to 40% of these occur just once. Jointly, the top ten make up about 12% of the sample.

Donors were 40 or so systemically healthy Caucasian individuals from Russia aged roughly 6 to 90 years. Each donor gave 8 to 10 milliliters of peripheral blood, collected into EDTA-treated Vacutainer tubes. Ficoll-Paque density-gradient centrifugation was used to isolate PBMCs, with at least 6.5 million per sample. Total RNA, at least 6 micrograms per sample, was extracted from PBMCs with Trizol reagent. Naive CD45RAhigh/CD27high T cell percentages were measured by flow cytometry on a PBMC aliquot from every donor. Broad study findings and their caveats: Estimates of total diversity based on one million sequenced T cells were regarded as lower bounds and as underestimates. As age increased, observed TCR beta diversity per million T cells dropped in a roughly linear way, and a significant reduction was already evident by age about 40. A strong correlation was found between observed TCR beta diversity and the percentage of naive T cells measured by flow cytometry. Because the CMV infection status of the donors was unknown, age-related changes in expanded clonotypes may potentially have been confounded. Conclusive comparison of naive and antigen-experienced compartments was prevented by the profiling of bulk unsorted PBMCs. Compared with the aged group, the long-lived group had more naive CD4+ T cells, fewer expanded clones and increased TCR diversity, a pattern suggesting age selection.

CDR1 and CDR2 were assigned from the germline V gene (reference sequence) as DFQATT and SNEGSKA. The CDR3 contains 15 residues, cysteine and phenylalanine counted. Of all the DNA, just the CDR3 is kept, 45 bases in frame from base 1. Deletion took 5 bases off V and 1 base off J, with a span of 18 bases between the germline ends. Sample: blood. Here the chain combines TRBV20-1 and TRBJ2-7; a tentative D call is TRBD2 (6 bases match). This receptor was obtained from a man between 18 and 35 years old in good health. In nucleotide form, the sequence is TGCAGTGCTGGGGAGGCCAGGGCTTGGTCCTACGAGCAGTACTTC. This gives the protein CSAGEARAWSYEQYF.